One and the same sample provided the 22 T cell receptor beta chains below, sequenced in a study of shared clonotypes between healthy human individuals. Naivety among CD8 cells was defined by CD45RO negativity and positive CCR7 selection, thereby excluding terminally differentiated effector memory CD45RA+ cells. Generated by immunoSEQ multiplex PCR, the TCRdb table keeps only in-frame clones and is missing some. The table lists about 2 million clones, less than 95% of them singletons. Sequences were obtained from naive CD8+ T cells sorted from blood. All receptors derive from a man aged 18 to 29 in good health.

The CDR3 sequence: CASSAPGRDAYEQYF. As DNA, the CDR3 is TGCGCCAGCAGCGCTCCGGGACGCGATGCCTACGAGCAGTACTTC. V gene TRBV5-1 combines with J gene TRBJ2-7, with D possibly called TRBD1 or TRBD2 (5 bases each). Trimming removed 4 bases at V and 2 bases at J, with 16 bases between. Germline values: CDR1 SGHRS, CDR2 YFSETQ. The CDR3 has 15 amino acids.

This clone was seen more than once but under ten times. The chain recombines TRBV5-1 with TRBJ2-5, with D tentatively TRBD2 (5 bases). Trimming removed 2 bases from V and 3 bases from J, with 32 bases in between. The CDR3 runs to 21 residues. From germline, CDR1 is SGHRS and CDR2 YFSETQ. CDR3 region: CASSFLSPTHRPRGTEETQYF. The CDR3 region has the DNA TGCGCCAGCAGCTTCCTAAGCCCAACCCACCGCCCACGGGGTACCGAAGAGACCCAGTACTTC.

As concerns this clone: The same CDR3 also results from other DNA sequences found in this sample. This chain uses TRBV29-1 with TRBJ2-7, with 14 bases aligning to TRBD2. From germline, CDR1 is SQVTM and CDR2 ANQGSEA. The CDR3 extends over 13 amino acids. V shed 6 bases, J shed 3 bases, and the junction held 1 base outside the gene matches. The CDR3 DNA follows: TGCAGCGTGGGGACTAGCGGGAGCTACGAGCAGTACTTC. Translated, it gives CSVGTSGSYEQYF.

The chain recombines TRBV5-4 with TRBJ2-1, with D perhaps matching TRBD1 (5 bases). V was cut by 3 bases and J by 4 bases, with 14 bases left in between. Germline lookup yields CDR1 SGHNT and CDR2 YYREEE (reference sequence). The CDR3 has 15 residues. CDR3 sequence (DNA): TGTGCCAGCAGCTCCTCAGGGCTGGGGTACAATGAGCAGTTCTTC. As protein: CASSSSGLGYNEQFF.

Notes on this clone: Compared with germline, one end of the junction differs, possibly owing to a read error. The chain couples TRBV6-6 to TRBJ1-6, with unresolved D. CDR1 is MNHNY and CDR2 is SVGAGI in the germline V gene (reference sequence). This CDR3 contains 12 residues. The CDR3 protein is CASSYSTDRGYF. The DNA of the CDR3 is TGTGCCAGCAGTTACTCGACGGACCGCGGCTACTTT.

This sequence joins TRBV4-2 and TRBJ2-7; D call uncertain. Trimming left V 0 bases short and J 5 bases short, with 8 bases between. The CDR3 is made up of 13 amino acids. Germline CDR1 LGHNA, CDR2 YNFKEQ. The chain's CDR3 is CASSQDLSHEQYF. CDR3 bases: TGTGCCAGCAGCCAAGATCTTAGCCACGAGCAGTACTTC.

V gene TRBV7-9 combines with J gene TRBJ1-2; 7 nucleotides match TRBD1. V lost 2 bases, J lost 3 bases, and 9 bases stayed unmatched. The germline gives CDR1 SEHNR, CDR2 FQNEAQ (reference sequence). The CDR3 loop spans 16 amino acids. CDR3 amino acids: CASSLSRSGTDYGYTF. Here the CDR3 DNA reads TGTGCCAGCAGCTTATCTCGATCCGGGACAGACTATGGCTACACCTTC.

The J gene is TRBJ2-1, the V gene TRBV5-6; D is uncertain. V was cut by 0 bases and J by 1 base, with 8 bases left in between. The CDR3 contains 15 residues. In germline, CDR1 is SGHDT, CDR2 YYEEEE. The CDR3 DNA sequence: TGTGCCAGCAGCTTGGAGGCCCTTTCCTACAATGAGCAGTTCTTC. This sequence encodes CASSLEALSYNEQFF.

The V and J genes are TRBV6-4 and TRBJ2-7; weak D call: TRBD2 (6 bases). The V end was cut by 0 bases, the J end by 1 base, with 16 bases between. Germline V gene data show CDR1 as MRHNA and CDR2 as SNTAGT. This CDR3 region has 17 residues. For the CDR3, the DNA is TGTGCCAGCAGTGACTCCGAGGAGGTGGGGGGATCCTACGAGCAGTACTTC. Its translation: CASSDSEEVGGSYEQYF.

The chain is built from TRBV6-6 and TRBJ1-5; a possible D gene is TRBD1 (5 bases). The V end lost 8 bases, the J end lost 4 bases, and 21 bases lay between the germline ends. The CDR3 loop spans 16 amino acids. Germline values: CDR1 MNHNY, CDR2 SVGAGI (reference sequence). The CDR3 region is CASLTGHDMPNQPQHF. DNA of the CDR3: TGTGCCAGCCTAACGGGGCACGACATGCCTAATCAGCCCCAGCATTTT.

This rearrangement joins TRBV6-1 to TRBJ2-7, with D perhaps matching TRBD1 (6 bases). The length of the CDR3 is 14 residues. Trimming took 3 bases from V and 6 from J, leaving 15 bases between them. The germline V gene has CDR1 MNHNS and CDR2 SASEGT. For the CDR3, the DNA is TGTGCCAGCAGTGAGGGGACGACAGGTTCCGAGCAGTACTTC. Its protein product is CASSEGTTGSEQYF.

The V and J genes are TRBV11-2 and TRBJ2-1, with unresolved D. V was cut by 6 bases and J by 9 bases, with 9 bases left in between. The CDR3 runs to 11 residues. Germline V gives CDR1 SGHAT, CDR2 FQNNGV. The CDR3: CASSWVSEQFF. In DNA form, the CDR3 reads TGTGCCAGCAGTTGGGTATCTGAGCAGTTCTTC.

This chain links TRBV11-1 with TRBJ2-5, with a weak D call TRBD1 (6 bases). The CDR3 contains 17 residues. In germline, CDR1 is SGHAT, CDR2 FQDESV (reference sequence). Between the trimmed V and J ends, which lost 2 bases and 0 bases, there was a span of 16 bases. The CDR3 DNA is TGTGCCAGCAGCTTAAAGCCAGGACAGATGTACCAAGAGACCCAGTACTTC. It translates to CASSLKPGQMYQETQYF.

The rearrangement uses TRBV28 and TRBJ2-5, with D perhaps matching TRBD1 (6 bases). The germline V gene encodes CDR1 MDHEN and CDR2 SYDVKM. The CDR3 loop spans 13 amino acids. The V gene lost 5 bases and the J gene lost 3 bases, with 10 bases spanning the gap. This chain's CDR3 is CASSLGHEETQYF. CDR3 nucleotide sequence: TGTGCCAGCAGTCTGGGACACGAAGAGACCCAGTACTTC.

This chain uses TRBV4-1 with TRBJ1-5; weak D call: TRBD1 (5 bases). Germline V gene data show CDR1 as MGHRA and CDR2 as YSYEKL. V dropped 0 bases and J dropped 9 bases, with 15 bases sitting between them. This CDR3 comprises 15 residues. The CDR3 spells CASSQDPGETRPQHF. DNA of the CDR3: TGCGCCAGCAGCCAAGATCCGGGGGAGACGCGGCCCCAGCATTTT.

The chain couples TRBV13 to TRBJ1-2, with D possibly being TRBD1 (6 bases). The CDR3 spans 15 residues. V shed 2 bases and J shed 0 bases, with 10 bases lying between them. Per the germline V gene, CDR1 is PRHDT and CDR2 is FYEKMQ (reference sequence). The CDR3, as DNA: TGTGCCAGCAGCTTACGGGCAGGGGCTAACTATGGCTACACCTTC. As protein: CASSLRAGANYGYTF.

This clone was seen a single time. The chain couples TRBV7-9 to TRBJ2-1; TRBD2 might be the D (6 bases). Trimming took off 5 bases at V and 5 bases at J, with 16 bases between the two ends. The CDR3 loop spans 15 amino acids. Germline CDR1 and CDR2: SEHNR and FQNEAQ (reference sequence). Here the CDR3 DNA reads TGTGCCAGCAGCACCCCCGGGACTCCCGACAATGAGCAGTTCTTC. It is translated as CASSTPGTPDNEQFF.

The chain couples TRBV7-6 to TRBJ1-1; a weak D match, TRBD1 (5 bases). This CDR3 is built from 16 residues. The germline gives CDR1 SGHVS, CDR2 FNYEAQ. V was pared by 4 bases and J by 8 bases, with 23 bases between. The CDR3 coding sequence is TGTGCCAGCAGCTCCACCGCCCGGGGCGCCCGCTTGGAAGCTTTCTTT. Its protein product is CASSSTARGARLEAFF.

Comment on this clone: In the same sample, other DNA sequences code for this CDR3. V usage is TRBV7-9 and J usage is TRBJ2-7, with D unresolved. This CDR3 region has 12 residues. V was pared by 3 bases and J by 2 bases, with 5 bases between. Germline values: CDR1 SEHNR, CDR2 FQNEAQ (reference sequence). In DNA form, the CDR3 reads TGTGCCAGCAGCTTCGGAGCCTACGAGCAGTACTTC. This translates into CASSFGAYEQYF.

The V gene is TRBV11-2, the J gene TRBJ1-1; the D gene is possibly TRBD1 (5 bases). The V end was cut by 2 bases, the J end by 4 bases, with 11 bases between. The CDR3 totals 14 residues. The germline gives CDR1 SGHAT, CDR2 FQNNGV. The CDR3: CASSLQGTITEAFF. CDR3 nucleotides: TGTGCCAGCAGCTTACAGGGCACAATCACTGAAGCTTTCTTT.

This chain uses TRBV7-6 with TRBJ1-4, with 7 nucleotides matching TRBD1. From germline, CDR1 is SGHVS and CDR2 FNYEAQ. The J segment lost 8 bases and the V segment lost 5 bases, leaving 8 bases of the junction unmatched. The CDR3 has 14 amino acids. The chain's CDR3 is CASSLTGWGEKLFF. CDR3 bases: TGTGCCAGCAGCCTGACAGGGTGGGGCGAAAAACTGTTTTTT.

This rearrangement joins TRBV28 to TRBJ2-5, with 14 positions matching TRBD2. The germline V gene encodes CDR1 MDHEN and CDR2 SYDVKM. The CDR3 has 18 residues. The junction had 9 bases not matched to a gene; V was cut back by 4 bases and J by 2 bases. As DNA, the CDR3 is TGTGCCAGCAGTTCGGGACTAGCGGGGGACCCAGGGCAAGAGACCCAGTACTTC. Translated, it gives CASSSGLAGDPGQETQYF. The variable domain in full, completed from reference TRBV28 and TRBJ2-5, reads DVKVTQSSRYLVKRTGEKVFLECVQDMDHENMFWYRQDPGLGLRLIYFSYDVKMKEKGDIPEGYSVSREKKERFSLILESASTNQTSMYLCASSSGLAGDPGQETQYFGPGTRLLVL.